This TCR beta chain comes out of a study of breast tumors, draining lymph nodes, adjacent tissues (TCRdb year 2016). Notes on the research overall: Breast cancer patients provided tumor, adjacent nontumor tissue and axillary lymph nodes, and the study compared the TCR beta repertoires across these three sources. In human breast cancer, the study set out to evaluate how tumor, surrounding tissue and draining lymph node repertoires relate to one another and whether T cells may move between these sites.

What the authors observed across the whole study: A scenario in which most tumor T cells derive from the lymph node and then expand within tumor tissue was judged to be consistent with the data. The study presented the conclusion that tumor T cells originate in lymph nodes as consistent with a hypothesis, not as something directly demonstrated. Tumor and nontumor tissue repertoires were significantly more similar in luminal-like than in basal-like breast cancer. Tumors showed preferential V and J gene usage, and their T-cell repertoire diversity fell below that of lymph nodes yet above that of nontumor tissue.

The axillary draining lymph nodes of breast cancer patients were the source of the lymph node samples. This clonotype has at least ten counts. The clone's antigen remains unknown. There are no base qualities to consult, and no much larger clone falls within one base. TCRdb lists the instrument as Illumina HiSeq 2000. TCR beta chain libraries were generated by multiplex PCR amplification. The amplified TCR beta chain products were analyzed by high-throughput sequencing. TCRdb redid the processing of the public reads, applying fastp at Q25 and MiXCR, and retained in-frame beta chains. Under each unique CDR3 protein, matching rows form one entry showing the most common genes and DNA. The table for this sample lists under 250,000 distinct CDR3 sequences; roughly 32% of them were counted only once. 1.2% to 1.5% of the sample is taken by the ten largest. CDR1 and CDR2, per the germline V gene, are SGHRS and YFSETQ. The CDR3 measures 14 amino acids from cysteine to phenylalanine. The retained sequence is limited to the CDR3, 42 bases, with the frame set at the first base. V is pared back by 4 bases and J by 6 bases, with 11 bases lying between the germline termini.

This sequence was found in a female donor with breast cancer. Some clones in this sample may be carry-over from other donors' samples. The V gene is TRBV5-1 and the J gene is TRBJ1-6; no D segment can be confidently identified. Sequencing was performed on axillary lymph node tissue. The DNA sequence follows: TGCGCCAGCAGCCTCGAAGGGCGTAATTCACCCCTCCACTTT. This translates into CASSLEGRNSPLHF.